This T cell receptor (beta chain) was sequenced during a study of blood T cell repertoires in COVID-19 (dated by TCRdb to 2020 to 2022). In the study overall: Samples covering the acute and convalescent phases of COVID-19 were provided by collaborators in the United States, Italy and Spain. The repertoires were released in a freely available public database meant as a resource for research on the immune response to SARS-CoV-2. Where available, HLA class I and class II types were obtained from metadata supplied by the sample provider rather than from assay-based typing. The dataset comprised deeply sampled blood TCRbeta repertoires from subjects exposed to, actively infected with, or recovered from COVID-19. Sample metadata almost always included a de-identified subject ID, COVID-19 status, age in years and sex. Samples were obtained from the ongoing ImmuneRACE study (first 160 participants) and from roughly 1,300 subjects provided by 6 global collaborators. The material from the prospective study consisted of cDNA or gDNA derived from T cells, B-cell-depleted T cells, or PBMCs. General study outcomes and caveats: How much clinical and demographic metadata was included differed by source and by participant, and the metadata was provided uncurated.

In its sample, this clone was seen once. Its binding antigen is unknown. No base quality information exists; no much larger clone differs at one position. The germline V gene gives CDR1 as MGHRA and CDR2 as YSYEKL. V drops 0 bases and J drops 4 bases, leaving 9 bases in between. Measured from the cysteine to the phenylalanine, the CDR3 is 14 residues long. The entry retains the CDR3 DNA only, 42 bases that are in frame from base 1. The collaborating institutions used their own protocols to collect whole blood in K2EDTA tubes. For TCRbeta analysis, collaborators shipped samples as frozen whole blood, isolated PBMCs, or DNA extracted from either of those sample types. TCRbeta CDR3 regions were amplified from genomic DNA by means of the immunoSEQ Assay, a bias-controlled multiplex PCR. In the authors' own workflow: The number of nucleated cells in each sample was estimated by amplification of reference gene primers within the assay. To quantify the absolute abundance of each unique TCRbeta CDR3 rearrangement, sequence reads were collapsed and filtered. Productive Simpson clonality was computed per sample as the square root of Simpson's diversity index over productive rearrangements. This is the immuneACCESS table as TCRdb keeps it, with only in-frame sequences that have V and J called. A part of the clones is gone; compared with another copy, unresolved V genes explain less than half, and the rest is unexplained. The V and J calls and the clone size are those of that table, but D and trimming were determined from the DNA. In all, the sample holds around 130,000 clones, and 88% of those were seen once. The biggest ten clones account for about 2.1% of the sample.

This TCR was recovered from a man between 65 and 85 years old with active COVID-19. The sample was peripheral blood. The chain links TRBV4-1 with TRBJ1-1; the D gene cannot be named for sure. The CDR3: CASSQEGVSTEAFF. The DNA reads TGCGCCAGCAGCCAAGAGGGCGTGAGCACTGAAGCTTTCTTT.